A selection of T cell receptor beta chains follows, all from one sample in a study of shared clonotypes between healthy human individuals. Assay: immunoSEQ multiplex PCR; the TCRdb copy retains only in-frame clones and omits some. The sample lists over 2 million clones, about 90% seen once, with around 0.4% in the top ten. The specimen sequenced was naive CD4+ T cells from PBMCs. The receptors derive from a man younger than 30 in good health. Some clones in this sample may be carry-over from other donors' samples. Both conserved end residues are part of each CDR3.

j_gene	v_gene	CDR3aa
TRBJ2-7	TRBV5-1	CASSLAADPYEQYF
TRBJ1-2	TRBV19	CASSSTPDRGLGYTF
TRBJ2-1	TRBV25-1	CASNSGTYNEQFF
TRBJ1-5	TRBV5-4	CASSLGGANQPQHF
TRBJ1-5	TRBV28	CASSFWGQGRQPQHF
TRBJ2-1	TRBV11-2	CASSLPPRASHRPSGEQFF
TRBJ2-5	TRBV6-1	CASRPREGQGETQYF
TRBJ1-2	TRBV6-1	CASSDRNRDYGYTF
TRBJ1-5	TRBV4-1	CASSQVAGSNQPQHF
TRBJ2-7	TRBV7-7	CASSPLGTGDEQYF
TRBJ1-2	TRBV5-5	CASSLGQRDYGYTF
TRBJ1-3	TRBV18	CASSPPTGNRGNTIYF
TRBJ2-3	TRBV6-5	CASSARDTQYF
TRBJ1-2	TRBV10-1	CASSESRGRGPCGYTF
TRBJ1-2	TRBV28	CASSLSDLYPGGYTF
TRBJ2-7	TRBV6-1	CASTDRGFSYEQYF
TRBJ2-7	TRBV11-1	CASSLRFHEQYF
TRBJ1-4	TRBV5-1	CASSQRDGDYNEKLFF
TRBJ2-2	TRBV4-3	CASSQDASGRAGELFF
TRBJ2-7	TRBV15	CATSRTSGSMYEQYF
TRBJ1-4	TRBV9	CASSPRAFGEKLFF
TRBJ2-1	TRBV5-6	CASSLPVSGGSHNEQFF
TRBJ2-7	TRBV27	CASSSRGAGGSYEQYF
TRBJ1-3	TRBV18	CASSPFVQGAGNTIYF
TRBJ2-3	TRBV20-1	CSATPGDTQYF
TRBJ2-5	TRBV11-3	CASSPGARETQYF
TRBJ2-3	TRBV10-3	CAISSITSGATDTQYF
TRBJ1-2	TRBV7-2	CASSMGSGYYGYTF
TRBJ1-1	TRBV28	CASTLREGRRAFF
TRBJ2-1	TRBV28	CASSLPREQFF
TRBJ1-1	TRBV29-1	CSTLGGAHEAFF
TRBJ1-2	TRBV2	CASSELGQGSYGYTF
TRBJ2-3	TRBV11-3	CASSLHSGSVGTDTQYF
TRBJ2-5	TRBV5-4	CASSSTSRMQETQYF
TRBJ2-3	TRBV10-3	CAITRSRDLGTDTQYF
TRBJ2-7	TRBV15	CATSYAGTSGSWPYEQYF
TRBJ2-3	TRBV7-2	CASSLEEGITDTQYF
TRBJ2-4	TRBV28	CASSLQGGAKNIQYF
TRBJ2-2	TRBV29-1	CSVCRSGAGELFF
TRBJ2-4	TRBV2	CASSVPPETFRSDF
TRBJ2-5	TRBV5-4	CASSFRTRGETQYF
TRBJ2-3	TRBV1	CTSSQDGLAGGLLADTQYF
TRBJ2-1	TRBV6-1	CASSETWGTYNEQFF
TRBJ1-4	TRBV5-1	CASSRGTGGTNEKLFF
TRBJ1-3	TRBV7-8	CASSPSGNTIYF
TRBJ1-1	TRBV19	CASSIGGADTEAFF
TRBJ2-5	TRBV28	CASSLNQAQETQYF
TRBJ2-3	TRBV28	CASSSGLAGTSTDTQYF
TRBJ2-7	TRBV5-1	CASSLLAGGAYEQYF
TRBJ1-2	TRBV4-3	CASSHPGVYGYTF
TRBJ2-7	TRBV25-1	CASHGGGLAVYEQYF
TRBJ1-2	TRBV9	CASSPRGRVEDGYTF
TRBJ2-7	TRBV28	CASSPSTGSSGFTIYEQYF